The source of this T cell receptor (beta chain) is a study of early T cells in non-severe SARS-CoV-2 infection. Overall study: The input, bulk RNA from unsorted whole blood, was sequenced, and chains were unpaired. Findings and limits, study-wide: Anti-spike CD8 specificities were favored by VDJdb matching, whose results missed private and CD4 specificities.

In germline, CDR1 is SQVTM, CDR2 ANQGSEA. CDR3 length equals 13 residues. V was shortened by 3 bases and J by 5 bases, with 11 bases between the two germline ends. The library protocol tagged individual cDNA molecules with unique molecular identifiers. Using its own MiXCR run on the 5' RACE reads, TCRdb lists one record per CDR3 protein. The sample lists roughly 80,000 distinct CDR3 sequences, 11% to 15% occurring once. This clonotype was recorded a few times. Its specificity is unknown. The sequenced sample was whole blood. The TCR comes from an adult who was a healthcare worker with PCR-confirmed SARS-CoV-2 infection or an uninfected control (not recorded which). The V gene is TRBV29-1, the J gene TRBJ2-1; no reliable D call. The CDR3 region is CSVEEKVHNEQFF. The CDR3 DNA follows: TGCAGCGTTGAGGAAAAGGTCCACAATGAGCAGTTCTTC.